This T cell receptor beta chain was recovered during a study of metastatic and nonmetastatic thyroid tumors (dated by TCRdb to the early 2020s). Regarding the study in general: Repertoires were compared across peripheral blood and tumor or nodule tissue samples from malignant and benign thyroid patients.

Of note for this clone: It has no known antigen specificity. Base qualities are not at hand, and no much larger clone is one base apart.

The library was made by PCR. Sequencing was performed on an Illumina HiSeq 4000. High-throughput sequencing was used to profile the CDR3 region of the TCR beta-chain in every patient. On the study's bioinformatics: CDR3 differences across clinicopathological groups were used to build a classifier for discriminating distant-metastatic papillary thyroid cancer patients. The Shannon index was used to measure repertoire diversity, and the Morisita-Horn index was used to measure how similar tumor and blood repertoires were. The public reads were quality trimmed at Q25 with fastp and then assembled into clones with MiXCR by TCRdb, keeping productive beta chains. These V and J calls originate from TCRdb's pipeline instead of the authors' own analysis. The sample table records 9,000 or so clones; around 15% of these occur just once. The top ten constitute roughly 5% of the sample. Results and caveats for the whole study, not just this receptor: TCR beta diversity was reported as significantly higher in malignant tumors than in benign nodules, in both blood and tumor samples.

Clipping removes 5 bases from V and 11 bases from J, with 5 as the unmatched junction base count. The CDR3 measures 12 amino acids from cysteine to phenylalanine. The entry retains the CDR3 DNA only, 36 bases that are in frame from base 1. From the germline V gene, CDR1 is SGHAT and CDR2 is FQNNGV. No patient had received any treatment before thyroid surgery. The study retrospectively analysed patient clinical samples collected from about 2012 to 2019 using T-cell receptor beta sequencing. The rearrangement joined TRBV11-2 to TRBJ1-1, and 10 junctional nucleotides match TRBD1. This sequence originates from a female donor with papillary thyroid cancer or a benign thyroid nodule (not recorded which). Some clones in this sample may be carry-over from other donors' samples. What was sequenced was blood. In nucleotide form, the sequence is TGTGCCAGCAGCCCCGACAGGGGGCTGGCTTTCTTT. It translates as CASSPDRGLAFF.